The following is a T cell receptor (beta chain) sequence with its context. The sample originates from a study of blood T cell repertoires in COVID-19. Study-level information: Material from acute and convalescent COVID-19 was sourced from the United States, Italy and Spain.

Original analysis: Counts of nucleated cells, estimated from reference gene primer amplification, were obtained. The table came from immunoSEQ multiplex PCR; TCRdb's copy has only in-frame clones and leaves some out. Clone size and the V and J calls come from that table; the DNA yielded D and trimming. The data show roughly 150,000 clones, with 75% to 90% seen just once and about a tenth held by the top ten. This CDR3 region has 14 residues. Trimming left V 3 bases short and J 4 bases short, with 11 bases between. Per the germline V gene, CDR1 is LNHDA and CDR2 is SQIVND (reference sequence). This TCR derives from a woman older than 75 with active or convalescent COVID-19. This rearrangement joins TRBV19 to TRBJ2-3; D is perhaps TRBD1 (6 bases). The material sequenced was peripheral blood. CDR3 in DNA: TGTGCCAGTAGTATCGGTACAGGGTCAGATACGCAGTATTTT. Amino acid sequence: CASSIGTGSDTQYF. Looking up the rest from reference TRBV19 and TRBJ2-3 gives the full variable domain: DGGITQSPKYLFRKEGQNVTLSCEQNLNHDAMYWYRQDPGQGLRLIYYSQIVNDFQKGDIAEGYSVSREKKESFPLTVTSAQKNPTAFYLCASSIGTGSDTQYFGPGTRLTVL.